A single TCR beta chain is shown here with its context. The target antigen is unknown. Germline V lookup: CDR1 SEHNR, CDR2 FQNEAQ (reference sequence). There are 16 residues in the CDR3. V was clipped by 5 bases and J by 4 bases; unmatched bases: 11. Produced via immunoSEQ multiplex PCR; TCRdb's table is partial and in-frame only. Found here are around 120,000 clones, roughly 85% of them singletons; the top ten hold around 3.9%. The data derive from a study of T cell responses to AZD1222 COVID-19 vaccine. Broader study findings: The study identified only 6 or 7 AZD1222 recipients as seropositive at baseline. Sampled repertoires all dated from after the peak T cell response. Nearly half of spike-specific TCRs reportedly target variant regions that are unmutated in the B.1.351 and B.1.1.7 variants. It should be noted that donors were predominantly white British and more often female, and clonal diversity was possibly underestimated.

The origin of this receptor is an adult in good health. The chain uses TRBV7-9 and TRBJ1-2, with 9 bases lining up with TRBD1. The sequences come from peripheral blood, collected on day 0 of MenACWY control vaccination. This CDR3 reads CASSPTGTGNSYGYTF. CDR3 coding DNA: TGTGCCAGCAGCCCCACCGGGACAGGGAACTCCTATGGCTACACCTTC.